A selection of T cell receptor beta chains follows, all from one sample in a study of blood T cell repertoires in COVID-19. The data were produced by immunoSEQ multiplex PCR, yet TCRdb's version contains in-frame clones alone and is incomplete. This table holds hundreds of thousands of clones, approximately 80% found once. Specimen: peripheral blood. Receptor source: a human donor in a cohort sampled during active COVID-19. Each CDR3 is given with its conserved first and last residue. Fields, in order: clone size, J gene, V gene, D gene, CDR3 DNA, CDR3 protein. D genes are given only for firm matches. Clone size is given for some rows only: seen once, a few or many times, or a class if the clone is expanded.

.,TRBJ2-3,TRBV5-1,TRBD2,TGCGCCAGCAGCTTACGGGCGGGAGGGCCGTTAGATACGCAGTATTTT,CASSLRAGGPLDTQYF
.,TRBJ1-5,TRBV9,.,TGTGCCAGCAGCGTAGGTTTAGGCAATCAGCCCCAGCATTTT,CASSVGLGNQPQHF
.,TRBJ2-3,TRBV5-1,TRBD2,TGCGCCAGCAGCTTTACTAGCGGGGGCACAGATACGCAGTATTTT,CASSFTSGGTDTQYF
.,TRBJ2-7,TRBV27,.,TGTGCCAGCAGTTTAGGGCACCCGCGGGACGAGCAGTACTTC,CASSLGHPRDEQYF
.,TRBJ1-6,TRBV5-1,TRBD1,TGCGCCAGCAGCTTGGCGGGACAGAGTAATTCACCCCTCCACTTT,CASSLAGQSNSPLHF
.,TRBJ1-1,TRBV7-2,.,TGTGCCAGCAGCCCGAAACAGGGCCGTGAAGCTTTCTTT,CASSPKQGREAFF
few,TRBJ2-1,TRBV5-8,TRBD1,TGTGCCAGCAGCTTGGCCGTCAGGGGGTGGTCGGATGAGCAGTTCTTC,CASSLAVRGWSDEQFF
.,TRBJ2-7,TRBV6-5,TRBD2,TGTGCCAGCAGTCCGCCGAGCGGGAACCTCTACGAGCAGTACTTC,CASSPPSGNLYEQYF
few,TRBJ1-4,TRBV9,TRBD1,TGTGCCAGCAGCGAAGGGACAGGGTATAATGAAAAACTGTTTTTT,CASSEGTGYNEKLFF
.,TRBJ1-2,TRBV28,TRBD1,TGTGCCAGCACTCTCGACAGGGGGACGGTTGGCTACACCTTC,CASTLDRGTVGYTF